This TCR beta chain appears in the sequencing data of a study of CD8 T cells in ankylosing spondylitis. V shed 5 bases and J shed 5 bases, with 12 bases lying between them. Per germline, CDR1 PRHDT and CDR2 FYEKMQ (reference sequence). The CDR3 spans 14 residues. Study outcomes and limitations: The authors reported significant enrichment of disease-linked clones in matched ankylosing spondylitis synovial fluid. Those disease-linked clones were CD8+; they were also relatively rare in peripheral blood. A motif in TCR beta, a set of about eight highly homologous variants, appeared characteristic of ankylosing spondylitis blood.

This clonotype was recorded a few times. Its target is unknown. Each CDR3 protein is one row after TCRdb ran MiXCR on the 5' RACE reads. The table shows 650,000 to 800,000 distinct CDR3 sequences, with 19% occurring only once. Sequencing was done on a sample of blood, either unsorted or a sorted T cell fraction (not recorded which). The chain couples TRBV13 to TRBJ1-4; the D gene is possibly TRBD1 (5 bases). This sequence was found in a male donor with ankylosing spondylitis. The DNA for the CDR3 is TGTGCCAGCAGCCGAAGGGGCGCCAATGAAAAACTGTTTTTT. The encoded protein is CASSRRGANEKLFF.